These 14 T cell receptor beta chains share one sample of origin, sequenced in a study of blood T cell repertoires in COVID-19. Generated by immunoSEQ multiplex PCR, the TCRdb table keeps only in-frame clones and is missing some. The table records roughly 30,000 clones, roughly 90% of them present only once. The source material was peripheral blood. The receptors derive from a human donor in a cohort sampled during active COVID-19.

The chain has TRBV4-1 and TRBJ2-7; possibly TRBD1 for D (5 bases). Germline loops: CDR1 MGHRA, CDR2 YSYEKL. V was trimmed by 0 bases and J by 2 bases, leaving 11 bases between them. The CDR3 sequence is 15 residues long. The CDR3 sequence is CASSQEDTATYEQYF. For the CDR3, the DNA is TGCGCCAGCAGCCAAGAGGACACCGCGACCTACGAGCAGTACTTC.

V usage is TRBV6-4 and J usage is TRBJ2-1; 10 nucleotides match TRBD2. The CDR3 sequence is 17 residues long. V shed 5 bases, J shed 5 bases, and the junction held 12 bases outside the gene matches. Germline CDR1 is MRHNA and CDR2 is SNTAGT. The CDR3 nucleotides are TGTGCCAGCAGTACCACTTGGAGTAGCGGGGGGAACAATGAGCAGTTCTTC. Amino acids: CASSTTWSSGGNNEQFF.

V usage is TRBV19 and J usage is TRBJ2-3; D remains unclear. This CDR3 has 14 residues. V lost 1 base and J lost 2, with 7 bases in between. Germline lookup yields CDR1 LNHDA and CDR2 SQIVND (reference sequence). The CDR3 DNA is TGTGCCAGTAGTATAGGTCTTCCCACAGATACGCAGTATTTT. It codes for CASSIGLPTDTQYF.

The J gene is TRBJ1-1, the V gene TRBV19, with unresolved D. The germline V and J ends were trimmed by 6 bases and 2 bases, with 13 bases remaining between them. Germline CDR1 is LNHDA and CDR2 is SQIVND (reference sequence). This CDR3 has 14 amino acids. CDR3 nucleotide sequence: TGTGCCAGTAGGAGTAACAGCCACAACACTGAAGCTTTCTTT. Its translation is CASRSNSHNTEAFF.

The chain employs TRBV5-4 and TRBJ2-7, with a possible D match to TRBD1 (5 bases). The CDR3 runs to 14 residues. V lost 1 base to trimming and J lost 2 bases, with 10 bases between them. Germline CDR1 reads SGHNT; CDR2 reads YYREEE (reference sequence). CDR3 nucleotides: TGTGCCAGCAGCTTGTCCAGGGAAACCTACGAGCAGTACTTC. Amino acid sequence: CASSLSRETYEQYF.

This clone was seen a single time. The CDR3 loop is CASSQDVGGHGNSPLHF. CDR3 DNA: TGTGCCAGCAGCCAAGATGTTGGGGGACATGGCAATTCACCCCTCCACTTT. V is TRBV3-1 (or the pseudogene TRBV3-2) and J is TRBJ1-6; D perhaps matches TRBD1 (6 bases). The CDR3 is 17 amino acids. From germline, CDR1 is LGHDT and CDR2 YNNKEL (reference sequence). The germline V and J ends were trimmed by 0 bases and 7 bases, with 16 bases remaining between them.

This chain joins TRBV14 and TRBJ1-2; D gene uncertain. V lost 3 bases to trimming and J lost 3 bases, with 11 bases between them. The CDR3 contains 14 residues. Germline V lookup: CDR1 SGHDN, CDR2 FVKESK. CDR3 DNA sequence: TGTGCCAGCAGCCACACCACCGAGGACTATGGCTACACCTTC. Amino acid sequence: CASSHTTEDYGYTF.

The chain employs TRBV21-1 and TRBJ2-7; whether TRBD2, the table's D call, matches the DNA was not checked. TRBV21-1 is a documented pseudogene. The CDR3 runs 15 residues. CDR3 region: CASSKGGLSSYEQYF. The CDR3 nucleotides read TGTGCCAGCAGCAAAGGGGGACTGAGCTCCTACGAGCAGTACTTC.

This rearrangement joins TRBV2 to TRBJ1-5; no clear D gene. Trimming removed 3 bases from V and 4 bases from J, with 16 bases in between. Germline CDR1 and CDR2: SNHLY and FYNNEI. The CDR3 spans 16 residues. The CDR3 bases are TGTGCCAGCAGTGATGGATCCGGGTATGTGAATCAGCCCCAGCATTTT. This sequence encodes CASSDGSGYVNQPQHF.

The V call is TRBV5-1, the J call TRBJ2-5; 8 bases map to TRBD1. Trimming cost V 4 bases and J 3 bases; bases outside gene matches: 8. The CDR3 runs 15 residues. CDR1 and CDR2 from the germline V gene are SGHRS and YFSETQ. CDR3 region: CASSPTGTGEETQYF. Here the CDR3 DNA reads TGCGCCAGCAGCCCAACCGGGACAGGAGAAGAGACCCAGTACTTC.

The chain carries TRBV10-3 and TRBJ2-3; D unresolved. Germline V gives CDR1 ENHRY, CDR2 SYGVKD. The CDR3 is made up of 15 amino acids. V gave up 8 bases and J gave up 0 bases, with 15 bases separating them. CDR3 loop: CAIRGGISSTDTQYF. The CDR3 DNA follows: TGTGCCATCCGAGGCGGAATATCAAGCACAGATACGCAGTATTTT.

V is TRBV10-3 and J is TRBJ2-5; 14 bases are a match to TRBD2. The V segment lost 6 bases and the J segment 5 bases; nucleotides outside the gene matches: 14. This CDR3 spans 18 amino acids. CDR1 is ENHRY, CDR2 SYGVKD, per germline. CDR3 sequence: CAISPAQTSGGARETQYF. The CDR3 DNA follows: TGTGCCATCAGCCCCGCCCAGACTAGCGGGGGGGCCCGGGAGACCCAGTACTTC.

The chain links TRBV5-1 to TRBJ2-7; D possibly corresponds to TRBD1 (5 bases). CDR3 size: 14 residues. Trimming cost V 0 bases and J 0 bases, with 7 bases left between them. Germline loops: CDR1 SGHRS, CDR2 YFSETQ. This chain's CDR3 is CASSLGQSSYEQYF. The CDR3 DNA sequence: TGCGCCAGCAGCTTGGGACAGTCCTCCTACGAGCAGTACTTC.

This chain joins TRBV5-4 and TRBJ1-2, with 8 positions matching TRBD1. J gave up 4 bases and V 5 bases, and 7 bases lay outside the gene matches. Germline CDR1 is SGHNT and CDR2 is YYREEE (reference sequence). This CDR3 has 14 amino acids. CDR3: CASSPAGGFYGYTF. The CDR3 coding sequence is TGTGCCAGCAGTCCAGCAGGGGGCTTCTATGGCTACACCTTC.